The source of this T cell receptor beta chain is a study of T-cell memory formation after mild COVID-19. There are 18 residues in the CDR3. V shed 0 bases and J 6 bases; nucleotides not matched to a gene: 6. Germline CDR1 LNHNV, CDR2 YYDKDF (reference sequence). The TCR alpha and TCR beta cDNA libraries, bearing sample barcodes and UMIs, were generated by 5'RACE using constant-segment primers. MiXCR, applied by TCRdb to the 5' RACE reads, yields one record per CDR3 protein. The data show some 210,000 distinct CDR3 sequences, with about 10% seen just once and approximately 3% held by the top ten. The study, taken as a whole, reports: Pre-infection memory already had some responding clones, implying cross-reactive memory joined. Day 15 to 85 contracting clones showed balanced CD4/CD8; later expanders leaned CD4+. Contracting CD4+ clones lay largely in CM and EM, with CD8+ ones residing in EMRA.

Notes on this clonotype: The antigen remains undetermined.

The J gene is TRBJ2-2, the V gene TRBV15, with 14 bases identical to TRBD2. Sequenced input: PBMCs or a T cell subset sorted from them (not recorded which). This TCR came from a man in his late teens or twenties who had mild COVID-19 (a few samples of this study predate the infection). Cell type and time point are not known. Here the CDR3 reads CATSRDPTSGGASGELFF. The DNA for the CDR3 is TGTGCCACCAGCAGAGATCCGACTAGCGGGGGGGCATCCGGGGAGCTGTTTTTT.